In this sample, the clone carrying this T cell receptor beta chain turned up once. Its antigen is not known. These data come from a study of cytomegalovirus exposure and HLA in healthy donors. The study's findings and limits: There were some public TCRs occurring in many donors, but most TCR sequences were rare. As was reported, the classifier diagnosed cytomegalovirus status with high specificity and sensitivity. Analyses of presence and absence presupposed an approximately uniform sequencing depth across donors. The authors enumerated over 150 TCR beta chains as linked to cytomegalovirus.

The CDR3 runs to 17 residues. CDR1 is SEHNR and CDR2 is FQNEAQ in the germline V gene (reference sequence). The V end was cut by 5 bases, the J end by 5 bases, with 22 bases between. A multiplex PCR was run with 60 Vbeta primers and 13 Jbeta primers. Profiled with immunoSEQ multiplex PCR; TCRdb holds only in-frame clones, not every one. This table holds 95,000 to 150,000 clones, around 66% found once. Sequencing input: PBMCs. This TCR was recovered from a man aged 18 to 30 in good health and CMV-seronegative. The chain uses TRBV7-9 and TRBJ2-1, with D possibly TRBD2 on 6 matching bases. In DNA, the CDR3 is TGTGCCAGCAGCCAGCGGGCGGTGGGAGGTGGCCACAATGAGCAGTTCTTC. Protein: CASSQRAVGGGHNEQFF.